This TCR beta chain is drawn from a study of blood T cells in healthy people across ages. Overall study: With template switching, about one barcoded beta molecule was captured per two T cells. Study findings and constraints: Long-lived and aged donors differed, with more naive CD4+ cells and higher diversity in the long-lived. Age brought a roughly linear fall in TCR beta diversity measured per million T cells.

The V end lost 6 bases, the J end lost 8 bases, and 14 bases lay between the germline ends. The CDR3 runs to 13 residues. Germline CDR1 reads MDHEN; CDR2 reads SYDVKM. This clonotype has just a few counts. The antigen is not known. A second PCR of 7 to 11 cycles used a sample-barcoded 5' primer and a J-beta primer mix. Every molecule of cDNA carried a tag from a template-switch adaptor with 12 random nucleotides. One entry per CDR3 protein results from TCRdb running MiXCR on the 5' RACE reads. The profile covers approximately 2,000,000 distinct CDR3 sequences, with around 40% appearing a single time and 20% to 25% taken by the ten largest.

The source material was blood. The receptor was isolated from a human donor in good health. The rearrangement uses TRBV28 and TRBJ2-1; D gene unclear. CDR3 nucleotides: TGTGCCAGCAGCCCTGTATCCCCGCATGAGCAGTTCTTC. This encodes CASSPVSPHEQFF.